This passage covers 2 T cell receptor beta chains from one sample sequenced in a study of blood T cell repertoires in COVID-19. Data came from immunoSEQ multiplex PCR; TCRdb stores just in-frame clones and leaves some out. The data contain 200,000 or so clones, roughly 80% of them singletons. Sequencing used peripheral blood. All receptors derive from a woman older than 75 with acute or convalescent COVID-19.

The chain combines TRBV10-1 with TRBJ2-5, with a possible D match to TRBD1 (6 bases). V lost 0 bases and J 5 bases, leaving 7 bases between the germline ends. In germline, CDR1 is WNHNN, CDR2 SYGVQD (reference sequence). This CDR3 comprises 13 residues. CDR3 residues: CASSESGGETQYF. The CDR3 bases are TGCGCCAGCAGTGAGTCTGGGGGCGAGACCCAGTACTTC.

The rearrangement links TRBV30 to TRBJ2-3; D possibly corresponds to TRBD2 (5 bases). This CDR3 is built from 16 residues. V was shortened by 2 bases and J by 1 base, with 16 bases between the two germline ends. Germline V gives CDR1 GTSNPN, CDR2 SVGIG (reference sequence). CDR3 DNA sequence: TGTGCCTGGAGTCGCAACCCTAGCAGCCGCACAGATACGCAGTATTTT. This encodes CAWSRNPSSRTDTQYF.